Shown below are 28 T cell receptor beta chains from a single sample sequenced in a study of early T cells in non-severe SARS-CoV-2 infection. TCRdb recomputed calls from the 5' RACE reads with MiXCR, one row per CDR3 protein. The repertoire holds approximately 62,000 distinct CDR3 sequences, with roughly an eighth as singletons. Sequences were obtained from whole blood. The origin of the receptors is an adult who was a healthcare worker with PCR-confirmed SARS-CoV-2 infection or an uninfected control (not recorded which).

This clonotype came up a few times. This sequence joins TRBV6-6 and TRBJ1-1, with TRBD1 matching over 7 bases. The germline V gene encodes CDR1 MNHNY and CDR2 SVGAGI (reference sequence). The trim removed 11 bases at V and 1 base at J, leaving 4 bases unmatched. This CDR3 has 12 amino acids. The CDR3 nucleotides are TGTGCCGGGAGACAGGGGAACACTGAAGCTTTCTTT. Its translation: CAGRQGNTEAFF.

This clonotype was recorded a few times. In nucleotides, the CDR3 is TGTGCCACCAGCAGGGGACAGGGCCAAGAGACCCAGTACTTC. Translation gives CATSRGQGQETQYF. The chain couples TRBV15 to TRBJ2-5, with 9 bases lining up with TRBD1. The length of the CDR3 is 14 residues. Germline CDR1 reads LNHNV; CDR2 reads YYDKDF (reference sequence). V gave up 3 bases and J gave up 1 base; unmatched junction bases: 0.

This chain connects TRBV19 to TRBJ2-7; 7 bases align to TRBD1. The trim removed 6 bases at V and 1 base at J, leaving 9 bases unmatched. Germline CDR1 reads LNHDA; CDR2 reads SQIVND (reference sequence). The CDR3 sequence is 15 residues long. The CDR3 DNA sequence: TGTGCCAGTAGGGAACGGGACAGTCTATCCTACGAGCAGTACTTC. Its translation: CASRERDSLSYEQYF.

This clonotype has just a few counts. The CDR3 DNA follows: TGTGCCAGCAGCTGGGACAGTTACGAGCAGTACTTC. Protein product: CASSWDSYEQYF. The V call is TRBV7-2, the J call TRBJ2-7; 7 bases are a match to TRBD1. J gave up 4 bases and V 4 bases, and 1 base lay outside the gene matches. The CDR3 covers 12 residues. Germline loops: CDR1 SGHTA, CDR2 FQGNSA.

This clonotype showed up just a few times. The chain uses TRBV9 and TRBJ2-7; 7 bases are a match to TRBD2. The CDR3 sequence is 15 residues long. The V gene's germline CDR1 is SGDLS and CDR2 YYNGEE. Trimming removed 2 bases from V and 0 bases from J; junction bases left unmatched: 5. CDR3 DNA sequence: TGTGCCAGCAGCGTCCGGGACTATAGCTCCTACGAGCAGTACTTC. Protein: CASSVRDYSSYEQYF.

The V gene is TRBV6-5, the J gene TRBJ2-1; TRBD1 matches 7 bases. The CDR3 length is 14 residues. Germline V gives CDR1 MNHEY, CDR2 SVGAGI. With V trimmed by 6 bases and J by 7 bases, 9 bases remained unmatched. CDR3 nucleotides: TGTGCCAGCAGCCCCTTCGGGACAGAGAATGAGCAGTTCTTC. It specifies CASSPFGTENEQFF.

V usage is TRBV20-1 and J usage is TRBJ1-5; D might be TRBD1 (6 bases). Trimming shortened V by 5 bases and J by 2 bases, and 19 bases separated the two germline ends. CDR3 size: 16 residues. CDR1 and CDR2 from the germline V gene are DFQATT and SNEGSKA (reference sequence). CDR3 nucleotides: TGCAGTGCTCAAAAAGTCGGGGGCTGGGGCAATCAGCCCCAGCATTTT. Its translation is CSAQKVGGWGNQPQHF.

This clonotype came up many times. The CDR3 bases are TGCAGCGTTGACGACAGGACTTACACTGAAGCTTTCTTT. Translated: CSVDDRTYTEAFF. This chain uses TRBV29-1 with TRBJ1-1; D is possibly TRBD1 (6 bases). From germline, CDR1 is SQVTM and CDR2 ANQGSEA. The CDR3 is made up of 13 amino acids. The ends were cut back, 3 bases at V and 3 bases at J, with 11 bases in the middle.

This clonotype occurred many times. V usage is TRBV11-3 and J usage is TRBJ1-1; D perhaps matches TRBD1 (5 bases). The V end was cut by 1 base, the J end by 3 bases, with 12 bases between. The CDR3 loop spans 15 amino acids. CDR1 and CDR2 from the germline V gene are SGHNT and YENEEA. The CDR3 reads CASSLGGTGDTEAFF. CDR3 nucleotide sequence: TGTGCCAGCAGCTTAGGAGGGACGGGAGACACTGAAGCTTTCTTT.

The sample holds many counts of this clonotype. The CDR3 DNA reads TGTGCCAGCACGCCAGGACAGGGACAGGGTGGTTCACCCCTCCACTTT. As protein: CASTPGQGQGGSPLHF. V is TRBV21-1 and J is TRBJ1-6; the table's D call of TRBD1 was not tested on the DNA. TRBV21-1 is a pseudogene. The CDR3 has 16 amino acids.

This clonotype has just a few counts. The chain employs TRBV27 and TRBJ1-4; no firm D call. Germline V CDR1 and CDR2: MNHEY, SMNVEV (reference sequence). This CDR3 spans 14 amino acids. V dropped 5 bases and J dropped 7 bases, with 14 bases sitting between them. The chain's CDR3 is CASSRPGVAEKLFF. CDR3 sequence (DNA): TGTGCCAGCAGTCGCCCAGGAGTGGCTGAAAAACTGTTTTTT.

This chain uses TRBV7-2 with TRBJ2-1; D ambiguous. Between the trimmed V and J ends, which lost 1 base and 9 bases, there was a span of 10 bases. The CDR3 has 13 residues. Germline CDR1 SGHTA, CDR2 FQGNSA. The CDR3, as DNA: TGTGCCAGCAGCTTAGTTTGGATCGGTGAGCAGTTCTTC. It yields the protein CASSLVWIGEQFF.

The table lists this clonotype with many counts. CDR3 sequence reads: CASSPPGGRRNTEAFF. CDR3 bases: TGTGCCAGCTCACCACCGGGGGGGCGTAGAAACACTGAAGCTTTCTTT. V is TRBV18 and J is TRBJ1-1, with D possibly being TRBD1 (6 bases). Germline-derived CDR1 and CDR2 are KGHSH and LQKENI. V lost 0 bases, J lost 2 bases, and 13 bases lay in between. The CDR3 spans 16 residues.

As to this clonotype: Since a much larger clone is just one base distant, this may be a read error. The chain employs TRBV13 and TRBJ2-3, with D hard to call. This CDR3 has 18 residues. CDR1 is PRHDT, CDR2 FYEKMQ, per germline (reference sequence). DNA for the CDR3: TGTGCCAGCAGCTTATTTATAGTGGGTCCCCGTGGCACAGATATGCAGTATTTT. Translation: CASSLFIVGPRGTDMQYF. Drawing the rest from reference TRBV13 and TRBJ2-3, the complete variable domain is AAGVIQSPRHLIKEKRETATLKCYPIPRHDTVYWYQQGPGQDPQFLISFYEKMQSDKGSIPDRFSAQQFSDYHSELNMSSLELGDSALYFCASSLFIVGPRGTDMQYFGPGTRLTVL.

Regarding this clonotype: One base away lies a much larger clone, so this may be a sequencing read error. The rearrangement links TRBV3-1 to TRBJ2-2, with a weak D call TRBD2 (5 bases). From germline, CDR1 is LGHDT and CDR2 YNNKEL (reference sequence). The germline V and J ends were trimmed by 0 bases and 3 bases, with 11 bases remaining between them. The CDR3 runs to 16 residues. For the CDR3, the DNA is TGTGCCAGCAGCCAAGAAGGCGGGCCGGACACCGGGGAGCTGTTTTTT. Its translation is CASSQEGGPDTGELFF.

This clonotype was seen many times. V is TRBV18 and J is TRBJ1-4; 7 positions agree with TRBD1. Trimming removed 0 bases from V and 3 bases from J; junction bases left unmatched: 4. The length of the CDR3 is 16 residues. Per germline, CDR1 KGHSH and CDR2 LQKENI. The CDR3 spells CASSPPNRGPNEKLFF. The CDR3 DNA reads TGTGCCAGCTCACCACCTAACAGGGGACCTAATGAAAAACTGTTTTTT.

This clonotype was seen a handful of times. The CDR3 region is CSVDKGAEGYTF. The CDR3 nucleotides read TGCAGCGTTGACAAGGGGGCGGAAGGCTACACCTTC. This chain uses TRBV29-1 with TRBJ1-2, with 7 bases identical to TRBD1. With V trimmed by 3 bases and J by 8 bases, 6 bases remained unmatched. CDR3 length: 12 residues. The germline CDR1 and CDR2 sequences are SQVTM and ANQGSEA.

At least ten counts were recorded for this clonotype. The rearrangement joins TRBV5-4 to TRBJ2-1; D may be TRBD1 (6 bases). The V and J ends lost 1 base and 10 bases respectively, with 18 bases between them. This CDR3 is built from 15 residues. Germline values: CDR1 SGHNT, CDR2 YYREEE (reference sequence). The CDR3 is CASSLLNLAGDEQFF. The CDR3 nucleotides are TGTGCCAGCAGCTTGCTCAATCTGGCAGGGGACGAGCAGTTCTTC.

The chain is built from TRBV21-1 and TRBJ2-7. TRBV21-1 is designated a pseudogene. The CDR3 spans 13 residues. This chain's CDR3 is CASSKRRGYEQYF. CDR3 sequence (DNA): TGTGCCAGCAGCAAGCGGAGAGGCTACGAGCAGTACTTC.

This clonotype was detected many times. V and J are TRBV12-3 or TRBV12-4 and TRBJ1-4, with TRBD1 matching 8 bases. V was pared by 6 bases and J by 0 bases, with 9 bases of the junction left unmatched. The CDR3 is 17 amino acids. This CDR3 is CASSHTTGASTNEKLFF. The CDR3 DNA follows: TGTGCCAGCAGCCATACGACAGGGGCGTCAACTAATGAAAAACTGTTTTTT.

The chain carries TRBV2 and TRBJ1-2, with TRBD1 matching 10 bases. V dropped 7 bases and J dropped 0; count of bases not matched to a gene: 8. In germline, CDR1 is SNHLY, CDR2 FYNNEI. The CDR3 is 16 amino acids. The CDR3 sequence is CASTGQGTGANYGYTF. Here the CDR3 DNA reads TGTGCCAGCACGGGACAGGGGACGGGAGCTAACTATGGCTACACCTTC. Full variable domain (remainder filled in from reference TRBV2 and TRBJ1-2): EPEVTQTPSHQVTQMGQEVILRCVPISNHLYFYWYRQILGQKVEFLVSFYNNEISEKSEIFDDQFSVERPDGSNFTLKIRSTKLEDSAMYFCASTGQGTGANYGYTFGSGTRLTVV.

This clonotype turned up a few times. The chain links TRBV5-1 to TRBJ2-5; D possibly corresponds to TRBD1 (6 bases). This CDR3 has 15 amino acids. Germline assignment: CDR1 SGHRS and CDR2 YFSETQ. Trimming removed 2 bases at V and 5 bases at J, with 16 bases between. The CDR3 nucleotides read TGCGCCAGCAGCTTCTCAGGGGTCGTGGATGAGACCCAGTACTTC. It translates to CASSFSGVVDETQYF.

The chain links TRBV10-3 to TRBJ1-1, with D possibly matching TRBD1 (6 bases). The V gene's germline CDR1 is ENHRY and CDR2 SYGVKD. This CDR3 has 14 residues. The V gene lost 8 bases and the J gene lost 1 base, with 14 bases spanning the gap. This CDR3 reads CAIERGGTNTEAFF. The CDR3 nucleotides are TGTGCCATCGAGAGAGGGGGGACGAACACTGAAGCTTTCTTT.

The table lists this clonotype with a few counts. The chain joins TRBV29-1 to TRBJ2-7; 9 bases are a match to TRBD1. From germline, CDR1 is SQVTM and CDR2 ANQGSEA. The CDR3 spans 11 residues. The junction had 4 bases not matched to a gene; V was cut back by 6 bases and J by 7 bases. The chain's CDR3 is CSVRTGEEQYF. In nucleotides, the CDR3 is TGCAGCGTCCGGACAGGGGAGGAGCAGTACTTC.

This clonotype has at least ten counts. The chain carries TRBV3-1 and TRBJ2-7, with TRBD1 matching over 8 bases. The V and J ends lost 1 base and 6 bases, in that order; junction bases with no gene match: 5. Germline CDR1 is LGHDT and CDR2 is YNNKEL (reference sequence). The CDR3 length is 14 residues. The CDR3 sequence is CASSQVDRGREQYF. Here the CDR3 DNA reads TGTGCCAGCAGCCAAGTCGACAGGGGCCGCGAGCAGTACTTC.

This chain connects TRBV19 to TRBJ1-5; D is possibly TRBD1 (5 bases). Trimming removed 7 bases at V and 6 bases at J, with 16 bases between. This CDR3 is 14 amino acids long. Per germline, CDR1 LNHDA and CDR2 SQIVND (reference sequence). CDR3 region: CASTLSGGIQPQHF. In nucleotides, the CDR3 is TGTGCCAGTACTCTTTCTGGGGGAATTCAGCCCCAGCATTTT. Full variable domain (missing parts from reference TRBV19 and TRBJ1-5): DGGITQSPKYLFRKEGQNVTLSCEQNLNHDAMYWYRQDPGQGLRLIYYSQIVNDFQKGDIAEGYSVSREKKESFPLTVTSAQKNPTAFYLCASTLSGGIQPQHFGDGTRLSIL.

This clonotype was found a few times. The V call is TRBV12-3 or TRBV12-4, the J call TRBJ1-1; TRBD1 is a possible D gene (5 bases). With 3 bases removed from V and 0 bases from J, the gap between germline ends came to 8 bases. This CDR3 contains 14 residues. In DNA, the CDR3 is TGTGCCAGCAGTTTGACAGAAATGAACACTGAAGCTTTCTTT. It codes for CASSLTEMNTEAFF.

In its sample, this clonotype was seen many times. The genes are TRBV7-8 and TRBJ2-3; maybe TRBD1 (5 bases). CDR1 and CDR2 from the germline V gene are SGHVS and FQNEAQ. The CDR3 covers 14 residues. With 5 bases removed from V and 5 bases from J, the gap between germline ends came to 14 bases. CDR3 sequence reads: CASSPRTGGDTQYF. DNA for the CDR3: TGTGCCAGCAGCCCCCGAACAGGTGGAGATACGCAGTATTTT. The variable domain in full, completed from reference TRBV7-8 and TRBJ2-3, reads GAGVSQSPRYKVAKRGQDVALRCDPISGHVSLFWYQQALGQGPEFLTYFQNEAQLDKSGLPSDRFFAERPEGSVSTLKIQRTQQEDSAVYLCASSPRTGGDTQYFGPGTRLTVL.